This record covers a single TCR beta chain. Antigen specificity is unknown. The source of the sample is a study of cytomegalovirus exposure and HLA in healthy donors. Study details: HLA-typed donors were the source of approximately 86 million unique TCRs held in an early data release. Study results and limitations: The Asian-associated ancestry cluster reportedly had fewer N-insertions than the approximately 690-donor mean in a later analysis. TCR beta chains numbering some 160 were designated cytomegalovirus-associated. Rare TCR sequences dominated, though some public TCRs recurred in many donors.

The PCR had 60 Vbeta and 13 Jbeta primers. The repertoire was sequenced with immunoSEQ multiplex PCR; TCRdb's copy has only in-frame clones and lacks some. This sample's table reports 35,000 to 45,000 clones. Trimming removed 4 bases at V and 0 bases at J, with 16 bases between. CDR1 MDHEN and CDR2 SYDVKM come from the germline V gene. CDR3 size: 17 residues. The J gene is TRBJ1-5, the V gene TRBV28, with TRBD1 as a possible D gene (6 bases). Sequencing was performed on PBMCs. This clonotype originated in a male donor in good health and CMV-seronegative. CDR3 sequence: CASSSYRELYSNQPQHF. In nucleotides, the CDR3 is TGTGCCAGCAGTTCCTACAGGGAACTCTATAGCAATCAGCCCCAGCATTTT.